This is a list of T cell receptor beta chains from one sample in a study of cytomegalovirus exposure and HLA in healthy donors. Some clones are missing from TCRdb's copy, which holds only in-frame ones; the method was immunoSEQ multiplex PCR. The sample records approximately 98,000 clones, around 74% being singletons. Sequences were obtained from PBMCs. These receptors originate from a male donor in good health and CMV-seronegative. Both conserved end residues are part of each CDR3. The D gene is left open where the match is weak. Clone size, where shown, is once, few, many, or a class for clones that have expanded.

TRBV7-6	TRBJ2-3	TRBD1	.	TGTGCCAGCAGCGACACAGGGGGCGCTTACACAGATACGCAGTATTTT	CASSDTGGAYTDTQYF
TRBV19	TRBJ2-1	TRBD2	.	TGTGCCAGTAGACAAGAGCGGGAGAGCTACAATGAGCAGTTCTTC	CASRQERESYNEQFF
TRBV7-9	TRBJ2-5	TRBD2	.	TGTGCCAGCAGCTCCTTGCAGCGGGAGGGCCCCGAGACCCAGTACTTC	CASSSLQREGPETQYF
TRBV19	TRBJ1-1	.	.	TGTGCCAGTAGTGGACGGGGATCAGAAGCTTTCTTT	CASSGRGSEAFF
TRBV2	TRBJ2-1	.	.	TGTGCCAGCAGCCCGGACAGATCCTACAATGAGCAGTTCTTC	CASSPDRSYNEQFF
TRBV6-4	TRBJ2-1	TRBD1	.	TGTGCCAGCAGACTGACAGGGCCCTACAATGAGCAGTTCTTC	CASRLTGPYNEQFF
TRBV29-1	TRBJ1-1	TRBD1	few	TGCAGCGCTACACAGGGGGCGAGCACTGAAGCTTTCTTT	CSATQGASTEAFF
TRBV5-1	TRBJ2-7	TRBD2	.	TGCGCCAGCAGCCCCCCGGGGGGGGGCCACGAGCAGTACTTC	CASSPPGGGHEQYF
TRBV7-6	TRBJ1-5	.	.	TGTGCCAGCAGCTTAGGGGGGGATCAGCCCCAGCATTTT	CASSLGGDQPQHF
TRBV9	TRBJ2-7	.	.	TGTGCCAGCAGCGCCGGGACTGGCACCTACGAGCAGTACTTC	CASSAGTGTYEQYF
TRBV7-9	TRBJ2-5	TRBD1	.	TGTGCCAGCAGCGAGCCCCCCGACAGGGAACAAGAGACCCAGTACTTC	CASSEPPDREQETQYF
TRBV2	TRBJ1-4	TRBD1	.	TGTGCCAGCAGGGCCGGGACAGGGTACGATGAAAAACTGTTTTTT	CASRAGTGYDEKLFF
TRBV19	TRBJ2-7	TRBD2	once	TGTGCCAGTGGGCCAGCGGGGGCCTACGAGCAGTACTTC	CASGPAGAYEQYF
TRBV30	TRBJ1-3	.	.	TGTGCCTGGAGTAGGTCCAGCGGCTCTGGAAACACCATATATTTT	CAWSRSSGSGNTIYF
TRBV5-3	TRBJ1-5	TRBD1	.	TGTGCCAGAAGCTTGGCCCAGGGGGGCAATCAGCCCCAGCATTTT	CARSLAQGGNQPQHF
TRBV6-1	TRBJ2-7	.	.	TGTGCCAGCAGTCCTGGGGGCAACGAGCAGTACTTC	CASSPGGNEQYF
TRBV27	TRBJ2-4	.	.	TGTGCCAGCCGTCAACTCGGAGCCAAAAACATTCAGTACTTC	CASRQLGAKNIQYF
TRBV6-5	TRBJ1-1	.	.	TGTGCCGGCAGACAGTCCATGAACACTGAAGCTTTCTTT	CAGRQSMNTEAFF
TRBV5-8	TRBJ1-5	.	.	TGTGCCAGCAGCTTCTGGGGGGGGGTCACTTATCAGCCCCAGCATTTT	CASSFWGGVTYQPQHF
TRBV4-1	TRBJ2-3	TRBD1	.	TGCGCCAGCAGCCGCTCCGACAGGGGGCTCACAGATACGCAGTATTTT	CASSRSDRGLTDTQYF
TRBV11-3	TRBJ2-7	.	.	TGTGCCAGCAGCTTAGCGGCGGGCTACGAGCAGTACTTC	CASSLAAGYEQYF
TRBV11-2	TRBJ2-7	TRBD1	.	TGTGCCAGCAGCCAAGGGACAGGGGTCTCCTACGAGCAGTACTTC	CASSQGTGVSYEQYF
TRBV18	TRBJ1-3	TRBD1	.	TGTGCCAGCTCACCTCAGGGGGACGCTGGAAACACCATATATTTT	CASSPQGDAGNTIYF
TRBV19	TRBJ2-7	.	.	TGTGCCAGTAGTATGGAGATGCGGGGGCTAGACGAGCAGTACTTC	CASSMEMRGLDEQYF
TRBV28	TRBJ1-4	.	.	TGTGCCAGCAGTAACAAATACACACTGTTTTTT	CASSNKYTLFF
TRBV7-6	TRBJ2-3	TRBD1	once	TGTGCCAGCAGCGCTCAGGGGGCTTTGGATACGCAGTATTTT	CASSAQGALDTQYF
TRBV5-4	TRBJ1-2	TRBD1	.	TGTGCCAGCAGCTTGACAGGGGGCGTCGGCTACACCTTC	CASSLTGGVGYTF
TRBV29-1	TRBJ2-3	TRBD1	.	TGCAGCGGGGTACAGGGGGCTAAGCAGTATTTT	CSGVQGAKQYF
TRBV27	TRBJ1-5	TRBD1	.	TGTGCCAGCAGTAAAACAAGGGACAGCCTAAACAATCAGCCCCAGCATTTT	CASSKTRDSLNNQPQHF
TRBV7-3	TRBJ2-2	TRBD1	.	TGTGCCAGCAGCTTACTCCCACTAGGGGGCACCACCGGGGAGCTGTTTTTT	CASSLLPLGGTTGELFF
TRBV5-1	TRBJ2-2	TRBD1	.	TGCGCCAGCAGCTTGGACAGGGGGGACACCGGGGAGCTGTTTTTT	CASSLDRGDTGELFF
TRBV11-3	TRBJ2-1	TRBD1	.	TGTGCCAGCAGCCGGTCCAGGGGGAATGAGCAGTTCTTC	CASSRSRGNEQFF
TRBV7-2	TRBJ2-2	.	.	TGTGCCAGCAGCTTAGCGTGGGCCTTCGGCCGGGAGCTGTTTTTT	CASSLAWAFGRELFF
TRBV7-2	TRBJ2-7	.	.	TGTGCCAGCAGCTTAGCCCAGAGGTACGAGCAGTACTTC	CASSLAQRYEQYF
TRBV2	TRBJ2-5	TRBD2	.	TGTGCCAGCTCGGGGGGAGTTGGTGAGACCCAGTACTTC	CASSGGVGETQYF
TRBV28	TRBJ1-1	TRBD1	.	TGTGCCAGCAGTTTATCTCGGACAGGGGTAAACGAAGCTTTCTTT	CASSLSRTGVNEAFF
TRBV9	TRBJ2-1	.	.	TGTGCCAGCAGCGTATTAGCTAGAGTAGATGCTGAGCAGTTCTTC	CASSVLARVDAEQFF
TRBV20-1	TRBJ1-1	.	.	TGTAGTAGGTCGCGGCCCACTGAAGCTTTCTTT	CSRSRPTEAFF
TRBV28	TRBJ2-2	.	.	TGTGCCAGCAGTTATCGGGCCGGGGAGCTGTTTTTT	CASSYRAGELFF
TRBV5-1	TRBJ2-7	TRBD1	.	TGCGCCAGCAGCGAGGGTCCCAGGGGGACGAAATACGAGCAGTACTTC	CASSEGPRGTKYEQYF
TRBV5-1	TRBJ2-3	TRBD2	few	TGCGCCAGCAGCCCCGGACTAGCGGGAGGGCGTAGAGATACGCAGTATTTT	CASSPGLAGGRRDTQYF
TRBV5-1	TRBJ2-7	.	.	TGCGCCAGCAGCTCCGGTGCAGGGACTGCCGCTGGGGAGCAGTACTTC	CASSSGAGTAAGEQYF
TRBV2	TRBJ2-3	TRBD2	.	TGTGCCAACACGGTTCTAGGACTAGCGGGAGAGGATACGCAGTATTTT	CANTVLGLAGEDTQYF
TRBV27	TRBJ2-7	.	.	TGTGCCAGCAGTTTTTCATCGGGCTACGAGCAGTACTTC	CASSFSSGYEQYF
TRBV6-4	TRBJ2-1	.	.	TGTGCCAGCAGCGATAACCTAGCGAACGAGCAGTTCTTC	CASSDNLANEQFF
TRBV5-8	TRBJ1-1	.	.	TGTGCCAGCAGCCCCTTCCACGCGGCAGATGAAGCTTTCTTT	CASSPFHAADEAFF
TRBV27	TRBJ2-7	TRBD1	few	TGTGCCAGCAGTCCAACGGGACAGGGGGCGGAAGAGCAGTACTTC	CASSPTGQGAEEQYF
TRBV7-2	TRBJ2-7	TRBD2	few	TGTGCCAGCAGCTTACTAGCGGGAGGGCCGATGATGGGCGAGCAGTACTTC	CASSLLAGGPMMGEQYF